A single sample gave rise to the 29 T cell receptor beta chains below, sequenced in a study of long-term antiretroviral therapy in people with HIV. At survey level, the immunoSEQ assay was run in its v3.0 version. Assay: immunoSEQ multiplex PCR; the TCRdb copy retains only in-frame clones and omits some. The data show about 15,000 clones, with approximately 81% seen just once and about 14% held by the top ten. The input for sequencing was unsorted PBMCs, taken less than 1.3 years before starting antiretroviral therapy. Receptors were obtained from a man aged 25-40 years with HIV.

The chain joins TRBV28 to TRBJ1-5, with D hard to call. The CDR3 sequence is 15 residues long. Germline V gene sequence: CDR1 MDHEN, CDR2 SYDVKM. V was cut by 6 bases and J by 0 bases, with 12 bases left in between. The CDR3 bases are TGTGCCAGCAGATTGCACTCAATTAGCAATCAGCCCCAGCATTTT. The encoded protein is CASRLHSISNQPQHF. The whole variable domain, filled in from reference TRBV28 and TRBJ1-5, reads DVKVTQSSRYLVKRTGEKVFLECVQDMDHENMFWYRQDPGLGLRLIYFSYDVKMKEKGDIPEGYSVSREKKERFSLILESASTNQTSMYLCASRLHSISNQPQHFGDGTRLSIL.

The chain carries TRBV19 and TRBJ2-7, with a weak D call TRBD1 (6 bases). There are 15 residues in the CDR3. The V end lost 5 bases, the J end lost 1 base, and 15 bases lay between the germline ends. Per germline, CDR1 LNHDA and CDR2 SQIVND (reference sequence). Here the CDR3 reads CASSATGTLSYEQYF. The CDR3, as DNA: TGTGCCAGTAGTGCTACCGGGACACTTTCCTACGAGCAGTACTTC. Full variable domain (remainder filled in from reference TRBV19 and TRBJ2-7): DGGITQSPKYLFRKEGQNVTLSCEQNLNHDAMYWYRQDPGQGLRLIYYSQIVNDFQKGDIAEGYSVSREKKESFPLTVTSAQKNPTAFYLCASSATGTLSYEQYFGPGTRLTVT.

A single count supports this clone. CDR3 bases: TGCAGCGTTGTTTGGGCGGGGGGGGGTCTAAGCACAGATACGCAGTATTTT. Its translation is CSVVWAGGGLSTDTQYF. This chain connects TRBV29-1 to TRBJ2-3, with 9 bases lining up with TRBD2. CDR1 SQVTM and CDR2 ANQGSEA come from the germline V gene. The CDR3 contains 17 residues. J lost 0 bases, V lost 4 bases, and 11 bases had no gene match.

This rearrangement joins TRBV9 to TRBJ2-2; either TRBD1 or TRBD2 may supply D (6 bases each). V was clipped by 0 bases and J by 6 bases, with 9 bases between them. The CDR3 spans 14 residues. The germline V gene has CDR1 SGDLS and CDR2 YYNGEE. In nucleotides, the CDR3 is TGTGCCAGCAGCGTAGTTGGGGGGCCCGGGGAGCTGTTTTTT. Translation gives CASSVVGGPGELFF.

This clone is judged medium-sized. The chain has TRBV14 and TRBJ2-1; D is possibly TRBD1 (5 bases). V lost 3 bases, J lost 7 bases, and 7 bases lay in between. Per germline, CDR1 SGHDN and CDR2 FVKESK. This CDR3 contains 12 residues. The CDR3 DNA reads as TGTGCCAGCAGCCACAACAGGAATGAGCAGTTCTTC. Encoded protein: CASSHNRNEQFF.

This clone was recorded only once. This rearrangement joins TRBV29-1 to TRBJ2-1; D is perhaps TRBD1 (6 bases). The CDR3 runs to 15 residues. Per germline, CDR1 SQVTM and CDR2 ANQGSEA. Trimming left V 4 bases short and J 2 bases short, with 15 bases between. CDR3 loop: CSVGVGGSPYNEQFF. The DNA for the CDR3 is TGCAGCGTTGGAGTAGGGGGATCACCCTACAATGAGCAGTTCTTC.

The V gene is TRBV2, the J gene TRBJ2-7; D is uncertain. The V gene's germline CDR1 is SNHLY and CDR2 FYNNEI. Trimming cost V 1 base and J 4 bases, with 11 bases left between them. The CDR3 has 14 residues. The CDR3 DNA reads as TGTGCCAGCAGTGAAGGGCGGTTTGTGTACGAGCAGTACTTC. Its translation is CASSEGRFVYEQYF.

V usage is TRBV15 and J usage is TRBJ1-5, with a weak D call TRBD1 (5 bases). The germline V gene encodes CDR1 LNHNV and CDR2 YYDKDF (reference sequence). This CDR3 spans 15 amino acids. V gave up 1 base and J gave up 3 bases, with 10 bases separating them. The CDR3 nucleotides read TGTGCCACCAGCAGAGGACAGTCAATCAATCAGCCCCAGCATTTT. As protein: CATSRGQSINQPQHF.

The CDR3 nucleotides read TGTGCCAGCAGCGTTTCGCCTTCGGGCTATGGCTACACCTTC. Amino acid sequence: CASSVSPSGYGYTF. This sequence joins TRBV7-9 and TRBJ1-2; no clear D gene. CDR1 SEHNR and CDR2 FQNEAQ come from the germline V gene (reference sequence). The CDR3 loop spans 14 amino acids. V dropped 5 bases and J dropped 4 bases, with 14 bases sitting between them.

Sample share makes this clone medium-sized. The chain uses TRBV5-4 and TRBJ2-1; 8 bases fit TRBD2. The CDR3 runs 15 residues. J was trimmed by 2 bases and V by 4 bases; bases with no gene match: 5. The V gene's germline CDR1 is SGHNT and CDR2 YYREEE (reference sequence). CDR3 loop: CASSPLAGPYNEQFF. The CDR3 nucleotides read TGTGCCAGCAGCCCTCTAGCGGGTCCCTACAATGAGCAGTTCTTC. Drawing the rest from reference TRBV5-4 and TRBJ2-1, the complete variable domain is ETGVTQSPTHLIKTRGQQVTLRCSSQSGHNTVSWYQQALGQGPQFIFQYYREEENGRGNFPPRFSGLQFPNYSSELNVNALELDDSALYLCASSPLAGPYNEQFFGPGTRLTVL.

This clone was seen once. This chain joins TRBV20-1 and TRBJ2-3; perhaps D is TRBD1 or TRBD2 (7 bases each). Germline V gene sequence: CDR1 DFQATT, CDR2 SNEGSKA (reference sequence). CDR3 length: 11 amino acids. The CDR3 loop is CSTGDYITQYF. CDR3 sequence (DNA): TGCAGCACAGGGGACTATATTACGCAGTATTTT.

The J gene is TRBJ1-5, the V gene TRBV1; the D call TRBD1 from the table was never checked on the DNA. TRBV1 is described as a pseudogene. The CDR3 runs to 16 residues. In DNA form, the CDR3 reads TGCACCAGCAGCCAAGATCCAGGGTTGGCGGATCAGCCCCAGCATTTT. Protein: CTSSQDPGLADQPQHF.

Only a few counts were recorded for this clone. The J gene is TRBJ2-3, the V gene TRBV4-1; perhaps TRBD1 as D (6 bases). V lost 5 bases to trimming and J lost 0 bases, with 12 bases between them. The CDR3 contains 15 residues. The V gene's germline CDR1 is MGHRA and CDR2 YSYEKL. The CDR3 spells CASSLGGLSTDTQYF. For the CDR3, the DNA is TGCGCCAGCAGCTTAGGGGGTCTCAGCACAGATACGCAGTATTTT.

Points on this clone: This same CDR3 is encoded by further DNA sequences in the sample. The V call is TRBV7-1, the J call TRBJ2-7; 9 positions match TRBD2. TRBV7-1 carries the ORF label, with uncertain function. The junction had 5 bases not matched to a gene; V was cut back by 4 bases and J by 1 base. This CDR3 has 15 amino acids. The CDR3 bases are TGTGCCAGCAGCTTTAGCGGGGGCCCATCCTACGAGCAGTACTTC. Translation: CASSFSGGPSYEQYF.

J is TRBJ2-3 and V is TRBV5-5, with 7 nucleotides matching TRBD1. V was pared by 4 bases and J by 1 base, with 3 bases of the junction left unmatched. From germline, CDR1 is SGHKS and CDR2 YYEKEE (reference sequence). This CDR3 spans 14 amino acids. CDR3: CASSRTGGTDTQYF. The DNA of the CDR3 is TGTGCCAGCAGCCGTACAGGGGGCACAGATACGCAGTATTTT.

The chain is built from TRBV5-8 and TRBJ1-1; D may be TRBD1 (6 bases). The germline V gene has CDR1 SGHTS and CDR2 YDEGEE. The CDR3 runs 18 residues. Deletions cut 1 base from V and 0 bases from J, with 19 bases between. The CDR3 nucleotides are TGTGCCAGCAGCTTGAATGGTCGGGGGCGGGATTTGAACACTGAAGCTTTCTTT. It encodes CASSLNGRGRDLNTEAFF.

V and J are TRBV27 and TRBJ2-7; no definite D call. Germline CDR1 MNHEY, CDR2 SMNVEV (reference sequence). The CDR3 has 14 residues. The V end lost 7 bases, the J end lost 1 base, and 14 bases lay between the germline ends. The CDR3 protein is CASTPSVLSYEQYF. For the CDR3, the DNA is TGTGCCAGCACCCCGTCTGTCCTATCCTACGAGCAGTACTTC.

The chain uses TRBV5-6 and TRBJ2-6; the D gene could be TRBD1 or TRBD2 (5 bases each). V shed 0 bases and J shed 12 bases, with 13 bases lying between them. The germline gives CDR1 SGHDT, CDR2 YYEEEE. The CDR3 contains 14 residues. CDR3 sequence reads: CASSLAGQGAVLTF. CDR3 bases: TGTGCCAGCAGCTTGGCCGGCCAGGGAGCCGTCCTGACTTTC.

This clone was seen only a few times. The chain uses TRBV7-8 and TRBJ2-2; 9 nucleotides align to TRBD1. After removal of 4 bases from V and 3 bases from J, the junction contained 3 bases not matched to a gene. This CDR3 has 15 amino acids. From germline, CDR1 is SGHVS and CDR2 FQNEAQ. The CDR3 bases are TGTGCCAGCAGCTCGGGACAGGGATACACCGGGGAGCTGTTTTTT. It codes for CASSSGQGYTGELFF.

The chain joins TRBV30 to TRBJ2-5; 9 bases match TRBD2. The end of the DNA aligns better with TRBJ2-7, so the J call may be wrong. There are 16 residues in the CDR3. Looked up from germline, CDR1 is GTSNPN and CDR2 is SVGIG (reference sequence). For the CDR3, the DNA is TGTGCCTGGAGTGTATCCGCGGGAGGGTACCTTTACGAGCAGTACTTC. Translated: CAWSVSAGGYLYEQYF.

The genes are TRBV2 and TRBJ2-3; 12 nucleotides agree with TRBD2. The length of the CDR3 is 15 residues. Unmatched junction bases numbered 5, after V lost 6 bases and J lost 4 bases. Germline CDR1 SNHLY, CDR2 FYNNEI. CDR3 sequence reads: CASSLAGGPPDTQYF. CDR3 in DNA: TGTGCCAGCAGCCTAGCGGGAGGGCCTCCAGATACGCAGTATTTT.

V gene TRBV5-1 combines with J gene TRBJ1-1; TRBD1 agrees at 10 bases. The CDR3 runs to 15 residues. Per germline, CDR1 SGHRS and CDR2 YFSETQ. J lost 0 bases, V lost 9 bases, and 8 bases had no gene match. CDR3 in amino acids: CATATGGTMNTEAFF. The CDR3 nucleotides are TGCGCCACCGCGACAGGGGGCACAATGAACACTGAAGCTTTCTTT. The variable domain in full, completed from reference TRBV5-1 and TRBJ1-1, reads KAGVTQTPRYLIKTRGQQVTLSCSPISGHRSVSWYQQTPGQGLQFLFEYFSETQRNKGNFPGRFSGRQFSNSRSEMNVSTLELGDSALYLCATATGGTMNTEAFFGQGTRLTVV.

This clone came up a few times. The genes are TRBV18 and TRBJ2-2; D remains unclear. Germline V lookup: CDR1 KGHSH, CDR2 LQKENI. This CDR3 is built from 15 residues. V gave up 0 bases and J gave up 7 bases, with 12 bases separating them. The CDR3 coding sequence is TGTGCCAGCTCACCACCGGGAAGGTCCCACGGGGAGCTGTTTTTT. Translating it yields CASSPPGRSHGELFF.

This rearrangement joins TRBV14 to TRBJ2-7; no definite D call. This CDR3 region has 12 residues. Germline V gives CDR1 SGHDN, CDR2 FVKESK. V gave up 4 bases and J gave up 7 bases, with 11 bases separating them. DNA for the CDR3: TGTGCCAGCAGCCGACGGCCCGTGGAGCAGTACTTC. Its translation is CASSRRPVEQYF.

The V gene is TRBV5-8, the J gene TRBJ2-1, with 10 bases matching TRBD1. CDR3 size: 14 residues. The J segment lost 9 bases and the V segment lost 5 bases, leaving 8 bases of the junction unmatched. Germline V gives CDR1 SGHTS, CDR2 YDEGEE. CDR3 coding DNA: TGTGCCAGCAGAGGGACAGGGGACGAGGGTGAGCAGTTCTTC. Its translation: CASRGTGDEGEQFF.

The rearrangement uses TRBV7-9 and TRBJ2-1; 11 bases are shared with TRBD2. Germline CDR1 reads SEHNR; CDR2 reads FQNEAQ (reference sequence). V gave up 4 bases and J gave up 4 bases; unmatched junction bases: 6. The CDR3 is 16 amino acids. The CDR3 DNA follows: TGTGCCAGCAGCTCGGGACTAGCGGTTGAGTACAATGAGCAGTTCTTC. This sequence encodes CASSSGLAVEYNEQFF.

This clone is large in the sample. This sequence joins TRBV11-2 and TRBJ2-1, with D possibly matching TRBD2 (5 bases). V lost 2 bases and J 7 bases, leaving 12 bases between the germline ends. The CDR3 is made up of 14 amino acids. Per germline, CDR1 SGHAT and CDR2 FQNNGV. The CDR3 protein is CASSLLVSGNEQFF. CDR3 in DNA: TGTGCCAGCAGCTTATTGGTTTCGGGGAATGAGCAGTTCTTC.

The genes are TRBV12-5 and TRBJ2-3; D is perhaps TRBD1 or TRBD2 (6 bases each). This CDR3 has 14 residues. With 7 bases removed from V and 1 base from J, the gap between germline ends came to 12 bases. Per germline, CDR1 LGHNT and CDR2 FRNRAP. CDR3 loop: CASAGAGGTDTQYF. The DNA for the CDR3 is TGTGCTAGTGCGGGGGCAGGAGGCACAGATACGCAGTATTTT. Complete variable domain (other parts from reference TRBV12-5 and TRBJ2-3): DARVTQTPRHKVTEMGQEVTMRCQPILGHNTVFWYRQTMMQGLELLAYFRNRAPLDDSGMPKDRFSAEMPDATLATLKIQPSEPRDSAVYFCASAGAGGTDTQYFGPGTRLTVL.

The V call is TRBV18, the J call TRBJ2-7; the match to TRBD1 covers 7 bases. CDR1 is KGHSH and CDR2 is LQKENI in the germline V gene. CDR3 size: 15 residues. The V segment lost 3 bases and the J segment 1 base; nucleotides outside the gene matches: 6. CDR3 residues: CASSPDRVLSYEQYF. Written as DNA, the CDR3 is TGTGCCAGCTCACCTGACAGGGTACTTTCCTACGAGCAGTACTTC.